Included here is one T cell receptor (beta chain) sequence, with context. Blood CD4+ CD25-high CD127-low regulatory T cells supplied the genomic DNA template. Produced via immunoSEQ multiplex PCR; TCRdb's table is partial and in-frame only. Among several thousand clones listed, about 94% were seen once. The data were obtained in a study of regulatory and conventional T cells in RAG deficiency. The length of the CDR3 is 17 residues. The germline CDR1 and CDR2 sequences are LGHNA and YSLEER. Trimming took 0 bases from V and 3 from J, leaving 18 bases between them. These data also formed part of another study, on regulatory T cells. That report adds: Amplification used 52 TRBV primers and 13 TRBJ primers.

This TCR came from a human donor in good health. The chain couples TRBV4-3 to TRBJ2-7, with D perhaps TRBD2 (6 bases). Sequenced material: CD127- CD25+ CD4+ Tregs sorted from blood. As DNA, the CDR3 is TGCGCCAGCAGCCAAGATTGGGGAACTAGCTTTAGCTACGAGCAGTACTTC. Translation gives CASSQDWGTSFSYEQYF.